This TCR beta chain was captured by sequencing in a study of PD-1 blockade in classical Hodgkin lymphoma. Study-level information: Patients were infused with nivolumab 3 mg/kg every 2 weeks.

Of note for this clone: Antigen unknown.

Overall study results and limits: Reasons behind the repertoire differences stay unclear, perhaps disease activity or earlier therapy. Healthy donors reportedly exceeded newly diagnosed patients in baseline TCR diversity. Complete responders showed a baseline diversity that resembled the diversity of newly diagnosed patients.

Assay: immunoSEQ multiplex PCR; the TCRdb copy retains only in-frame clones and omits some. The table records tens of thousands of clones, approximately 80% of them present only once. Documented time point: cycle 4 day 1 (C4D1), after less than 7 weeks of nivolumab. Every patient had relapsed following autologous stem cell transplantation, and cohorts differed in brentuximab vedotin exposure. The sequencing used peripheral blood mononuclear cells (PBMCs), collected before the fourth cycle of nivolumab. This receptor was identified in a human donor with classical Hodgkin lymphoma.

The CDR3 nucleotides are TGTGCCAGCAGCTCGTCCGGGACAGCGAACACTGAAGCTTTCTTT. Protein sequence: CASSSSGTANTEAFF. This sequence joins TRBV13 and TRBJ1-1; 7 bases map to TRBD1. V trimming: 4 bases; J trimming: 1 base; junction bases outside the gene matches: 6. Germline values: CDR1 PRHDT, CDR2 FYEKMQ (reference sequence). The CDR3 covers 15 residues.